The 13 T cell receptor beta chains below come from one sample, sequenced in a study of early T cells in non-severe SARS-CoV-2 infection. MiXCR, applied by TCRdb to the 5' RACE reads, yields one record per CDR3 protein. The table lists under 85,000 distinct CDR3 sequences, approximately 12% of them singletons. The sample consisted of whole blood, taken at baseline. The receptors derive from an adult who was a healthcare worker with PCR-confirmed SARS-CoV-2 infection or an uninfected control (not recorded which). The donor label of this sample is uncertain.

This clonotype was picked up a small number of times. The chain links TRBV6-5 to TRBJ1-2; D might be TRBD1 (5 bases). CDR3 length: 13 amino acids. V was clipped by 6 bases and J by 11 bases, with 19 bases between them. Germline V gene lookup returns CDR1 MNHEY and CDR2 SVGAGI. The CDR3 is CASRYGTPAEYTF. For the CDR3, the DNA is TGTGCCAGCAGGTACGGGACGCCCGCGGAGTACACCTTC.

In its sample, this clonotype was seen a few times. The CDR3 DNA follows: TGTGCCAGCAGTGAACAGGGACTAGCCAAAAACATTCAGTACTTC. Encoded protein: CASSEQGLAKNIQYF. This chain joins TRBV2 and TRBJ2-4; possibly TRBD2 for D (6 bases). The CDR3 runs 15 residues. The V gene lost 2 bases and the J gene lost 0 bases, with 8 bases spanning the gap. In germline, CDR1 is SNHLY, CDR2 FYNNEI.

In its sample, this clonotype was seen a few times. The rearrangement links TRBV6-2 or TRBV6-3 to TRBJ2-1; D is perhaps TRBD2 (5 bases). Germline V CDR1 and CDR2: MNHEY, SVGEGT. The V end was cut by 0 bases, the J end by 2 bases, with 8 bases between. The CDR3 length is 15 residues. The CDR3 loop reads CASSYSGATYNEQFF. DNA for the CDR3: TGTGCCAGCAGTTACTCGGGAGCCACCTACAATGAGCAGTTCTTC.

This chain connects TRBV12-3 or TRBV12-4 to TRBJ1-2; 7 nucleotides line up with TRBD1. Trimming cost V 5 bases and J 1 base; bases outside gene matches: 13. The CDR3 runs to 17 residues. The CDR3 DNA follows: TGTGCCAGCAGTCAGAGTAGCGACAGGGTTTTTAACTATGGCTACACCTTC. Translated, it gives CASSQSSDRVFNYGYTF.

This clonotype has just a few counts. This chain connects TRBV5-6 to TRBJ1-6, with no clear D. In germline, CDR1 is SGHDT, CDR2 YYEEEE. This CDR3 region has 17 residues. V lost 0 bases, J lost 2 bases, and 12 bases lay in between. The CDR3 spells CASSLAERNTYNSPLHF. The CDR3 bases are TGTGCCAGCAGCTTGGCCGAAAGGAACACCTATAATTCACCCCTCCACTTT.

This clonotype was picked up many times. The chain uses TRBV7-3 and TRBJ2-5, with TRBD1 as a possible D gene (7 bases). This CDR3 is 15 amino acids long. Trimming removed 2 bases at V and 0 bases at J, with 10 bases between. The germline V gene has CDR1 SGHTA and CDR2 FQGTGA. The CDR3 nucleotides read TGTGCCAGCAGCTTACAGGGGGGTAACCAAGAGACCCAGTACTTC. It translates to CASSLQGGNQETQYF.

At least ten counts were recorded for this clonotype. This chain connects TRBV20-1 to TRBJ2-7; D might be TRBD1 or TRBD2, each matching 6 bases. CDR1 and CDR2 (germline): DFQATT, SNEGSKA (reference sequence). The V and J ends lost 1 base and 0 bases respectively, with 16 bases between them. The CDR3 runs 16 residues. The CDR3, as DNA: TGCAGTGCTAGAGGTCTGTGGGGGCGGGACTCCTACGAGCAGTACTTC. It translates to CSARGLWGRDSYEQYF.

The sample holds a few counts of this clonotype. DNA for the CDR3: TGTGCCAGCAGCCAATCTAAGGGACAGCCTAATGAAAAACTGTTTTTT. Encoded protein: CASSQSKGQPNEKLFF. The V and J genes are TRBV3-2 and TRBJ1-4; the table gives TRBD1 as D, unverified against the DNA. TRBV3-2 represents a pseudogene. The CDR3 consists of 16 residues.

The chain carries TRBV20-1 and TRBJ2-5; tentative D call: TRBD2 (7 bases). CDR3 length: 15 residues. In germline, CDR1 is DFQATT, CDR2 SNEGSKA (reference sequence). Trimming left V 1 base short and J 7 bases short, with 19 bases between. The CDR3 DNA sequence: TGCAGTGCTAGAGCCAGGTCCCAGGGGAGGGTGACCCAGTACTTC. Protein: CSARARSQGRVTQYF.

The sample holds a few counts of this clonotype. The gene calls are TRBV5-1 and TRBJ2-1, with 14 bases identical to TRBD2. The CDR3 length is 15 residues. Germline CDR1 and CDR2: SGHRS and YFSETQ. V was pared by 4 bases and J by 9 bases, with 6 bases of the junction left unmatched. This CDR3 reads CASSRLAGGPSEQFF. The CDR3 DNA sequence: TGCGCCAGCAGCCGACTAGCGGGAGGGCCTTCTGAGCAGTTCTTC.

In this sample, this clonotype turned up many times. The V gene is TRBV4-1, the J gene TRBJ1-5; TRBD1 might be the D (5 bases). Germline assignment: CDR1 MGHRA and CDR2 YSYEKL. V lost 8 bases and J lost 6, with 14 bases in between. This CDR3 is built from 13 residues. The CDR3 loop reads CASGGWGSQPQHF. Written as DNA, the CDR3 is TGCGCCAGCGGAGGGTGGGGGAGTCAGCCCCAGCATTTT.

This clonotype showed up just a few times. CDR3 coding DNA: TGTGCCAGCAGCCTAAGCGGGGGACCAGATACGCAGTATTTT. Amino acids: CASSLSGGPDTQYF. The chain is built from TRBV3-1 and TRBJ2-3; TRBD2 matches at 8 bases. Germline values: CDR1 LGHDT, CDR2 YNNKEL (reference sequence). The CDR3 extends over 14 amino acids. After removal of 4 bases from V and 4 bases from J, the junction contained 4 bases not matched to a gene.

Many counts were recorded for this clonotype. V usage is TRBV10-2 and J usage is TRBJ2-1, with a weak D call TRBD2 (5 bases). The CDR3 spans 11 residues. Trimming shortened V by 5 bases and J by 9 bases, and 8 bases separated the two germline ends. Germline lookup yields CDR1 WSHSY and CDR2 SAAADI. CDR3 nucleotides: TGCGCCAGCAGTCCAGGAGGTGAGCAGTTCTTC. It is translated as CASSPGGEQFF.